The next 13 T cell receptor beta chains were all read from a single sample in a study of cytomegalovirus exposure and HLA in healthy donors. PCR used 60 Vbeta primers and 13 Jbeta primers. This table comes from immunoSEQ multiplex PCR, and its TCRdb copy is limited to in-frame clones, with some not included. The table includes some 110,000 clones, 80% to 85% detected once. What was sequenced was PBMCs. The origin of the receptors is a man in his thirties or forties in good health and CMV-seropositive.

This clone was seen once. The CDR3 nucleotides read TGTGCCAGCAGTGTCCCGGGAGGCGGAGGGGAGCTGTTTTTT. This translates into CASSVPGGGGELFF. The chain uses TRBV25-1 and TRBJ1-3; 7 nucleotides match TRBD2. The J call may be incorrect, as the DNA end agrees better with TRBJ2-2. Germline CDR1 reads MGHDK; CDR2 reads SYGVNS. CDR3 length equals 14 residues.

The chain joins TRBV7-9 to TRBJ1-2; no clear D gene. CDR3 size: 12 residues. The germline gives CDR1 SEHNR, CDR2 FQNEAQ (reference sequence). V was pared by 5 bases and J by 9 bases, with 13 bases between. CDR3 amino acids: CASSPPGMSYTF. The CDR3 nucleotides are TGTGCCAGCAGCCCGCCGGGGATGAGCTACACCTTC.

DNA for the CDR3: TGTGCCAGCAGCTTATTCTCCGGGACAGGGGTCCCCCAATACACTGAAGCTTTCTTT. This sequence encodes CASSLFSGTGVPQYTEAFF. The chain is built from TRBV7-3 and TRBJ1-1; TRBD1 aligns across 10 bases. The CDR3 has 19 amino acids. The germline CDR1 and CDR2 sequences are SGHTA and FQGTGA. V lost 2 bases to trimming and J lost 3 bases; unmatched junction nucleotides: 15.

This clone appeared a few times. The chain joins TRBV5-4 to TRBJ2-7; 8 nucleotides line up with TRBD2. The CDR3 contains 13 residues. The germline gives CDR1 SGHNT, CDR2 YYREEE (reference sequence). The trim removed 0 bases at V and 12 bases at J, leaving 8 bases unmatched. The CDR3 spells CASSLGLAGPRYV. The CDR3 DNA follows: TGTGCCAGCAGCTTGGGGCTAGCGGGCCCCCGGTACGTC.

The chain links TRBV27 to TRBJ1-1; D ambiguous. CDR1 is MNHEY, CDR2 SMNVEV, per germline (reference sequence). The length of the CDR3 is 13 residues. Deletions cut 2 bases from V and 4 bases from J, with 8 bases between. The CDR3 sequence is CASSLEGLTEAFF. For the CDR3, the DNA is TGTGCCAGCAGTTTAGAGGGTCTCACTGAAGCTTTCTTT.

This clone showed up just once. The chain has TRBV20-1 and TRBJ2-3; D gene ambiguous. The V end was cut by 3 bases, the J end by 3 bases, with 4 bases between. The germline V gene has CDR1 DFQATT and CDR2 SNEGSKA (reference sequence). The CDR3 contains 11 residues. CDR3 region: CSASLTDTQYF. In DNA, the CDR3 is TGCAGTGCTAGTCTTACAGATACGCAGTATTTT.

The V call is TRBV6-5, the J call TRBJ2-1; 8 positions match TRBD2. Germline lookup yields CDR1 MNHEY and CDR2 SVGAGI. Unmatched junction bases numbered 0, after V lost 4 bases and J lost 10 bases. The CDR3 consists of 11 residues. CDR3 DNA sequence: TGTGCCAGCAGTTCTAGCGGGGAGCAGTTCTTC. Protein sequence: CASSSSGEQFF.

The chain uses TRBV5-1 and TRBJ2-2, with no clear D. The germline CDR1 and CDR2 sequences are SGHRS and YFSETQ. The CDR3 extends over 15 amino acids. V lost 4 bases, J lost 8 bases, and 18 bases lay in between. CDR3 amino acids: CASSPTVATTGELFF. CDR3 nucleotide sequence: TGCGCCAGCAGCCCCACAGTTGCGACGACGGGGGAGCTGTTTTTT.

In this sample, this clone turned up once. The genes are TRBV18 and TRBJ1-1, with D possibly being TRBD1 (6 bases). The CDR3 is made up of 13 amino acids. Trimming removed 3 bases at V and 10 bases at J, with 15 bases between. Germline-derived CDR1 and CDR2 are KGHSH and LQKENI. CDR3 DNA sequence: TGTGCCAGCTCACCCCTCGGGGGGCGCCCAGCTTTCTTT. It translates to CASSPLGGRPAFF.

This chain links TRBV5-4 with TRBJ1-1; no reliable D call. Germline-derived CDR1 and CDR2 are SGHNT and YYREEE (reference sequence). With 5 bases removed from V and 0 bases from J, the gap between germline ends came to 14 bases. This CDR3 has 15 residues. CDR3 region: CASSSPLRVNTEAFF. The CDR3 DNA reads TGTGCCAGCAGTTCCCCCCTTCGTGTGAACACTGAAGCTTTCTTT. The full variable domain, with the rest looked up from reference TRBV5-4 and TRBJ1-1, is ETGVTQSPTHLIKTRGQQVTLRCSSQSGHNTVSWYQQALGQGPQFIFQYYREEENGRGNFPPRFSGLQFPNYSSELNVNALELDDSALYLCASSSPLRVNTEAFFGQGTRLTVV.

This clone was detected only a few times. The chain uses TRBV28 and TRBJ1-2; a possible D gene is TRBD1 (5 bases). V shed 7 bases and J shed 2 bases, with 14 bases lying between them. This CDR3 has 14 residues. Germline V CDR1 and CDR2: MDHEN, SYDVKM. The CDR3 loop is CASTRLGGNYGYTF. CDR3 nucleotides: TGTGCCAGCACCCGACTCGGGGGGAACTATGGCTACACCTTC.

Here the CDR3 reads CASSISGTLNNEQFF. The CDR3 nucleotides are TGTGCCAGCAGTATCTCCGGGACACTAAACAATGAGCAGTTCTTC. This rearrangement joins TRBV7-2 to TRBJ2-1, with a weak D call TRBD1 (6 bases). Germline CDR1 SGHTA, CDR2 FQGNSA. Trimming stripped 6 bases from V and 5 bases from J, with 17 bases between. CDR3 length equals 15 residues.

The V gene is TRBV4-1, the J gene TRBJ1-2, with a weak D call TRBD1 (5 bases). V was clipped by 0 bases and J by 6 bases, with 20 bases between them. This CDR3 comprises 17 residues. Looked up from germline, CDR1 is MGHRA and CDR2 is YSYEKL. DNA of the CDR3: TGCGCCAGCAGCCAAGATCGGGTTGGCAGGGTGGCTCATGGCTACACCTTC. Protein product: CASSQDRVGRVAHGYTF.